This TCR beta chain was obtained from a study of CD8 T cells in Susac syndrome. Study outcomes and limitations: By the study's own acknowledgment, its TCR sequencing and HLA analysis included relatively few individuals.

This clonotype occurred once. What it binds is not known. An amount of RNA that ranged from roughly 0.5 to 1 ug was reverse transcribed with random hexamers. The CDR3 of TCR beta was amplified by immunoSEQ multiplex PCR across 54 Vbeta and 13 Jbeta. Each CDR3 protein gets one entry after TCRdb re-called the immunoSEQ multiplex PCR reads with MiXCR. The data hold fewer than 350,000 distinct CDR3 sequences, with 89% observed a single time. Trimming took off 3 bases at V and 2 bases at J, with 24 bases between the two ends. Germline CDR1 is SQVTM and CDR2 is ANQGSEA. The CDR3 sequence is 18 residues long.

Sequences were obtained from CD8+ T cells from PBMCs. The TCR comes from a human donor with multiple sclerosis. The rearrangement uses TRBV29-1 and TRBJ2-3; possibly TRBD1 for D (7 bases). CDR3 protein: CSVDPSGGFRDYTDTQYF. CDR3 DNA: TGCAGCGTTGATCCTTCAGGGGGGTTCCGGGATTACACAGATACGCAGTATTTT.